Each of the 19 T cell receptor beta chains below was sequenced from the same sample in a study of STAT5B mutations in CD4+ large granular lymphocyte leukemia. TCRdb's copy holds only in-frame clones and misses some; the assay was immunoSEQ multiplex PCR. The sample lists 7,500 to 8,500 clones; over 60% were seen once. Material: PBMCs. These receptors came from a woman in her sixties with CD4+ T-cell large granular lymphocyte leukemia.

The V call is TRBV5-1, the J call TRBJ2-5; 7 bases agree with TRBD2. In germline, CDR1 is SGHRS, CDR2 YFSETQ. The CDR3 is made up of 14 amino acids. With 3 bases clipped from V and 4 bases from J, the junction kept 6 bases outside the gene matches. CDR3 protein: CASSYVPGGETQYF. The CDR3 DNA reads as TGCGCCAGCAGCTATGTCCCGGGGGGAGAGACCCAGTACTTC.

This clone has a handful of counts. The V and J genes are TRBV19 and TRBJ1-4, with TRBD1 matching over 9 bases. V shed 5 bases, J shed 7 bases, and the junction held 11 bases outside the gene matches. Germline V gives CDR1 LNHDA, CDR2 SQIVND (reference sequence). The CDR3 runs to 16 residues. The CDR3 sequence: CASSPGQGFFGEKLFF. CDR3 nucleotide sequence: TGTGCCAGTAGTCCGGGACAGGGATTCTTTGGTGAAAAACTGTTTTTT.

The genes are TRBV7-2 and TRBJ2-5; possible D gene TRBD1, 7 bases. Germline values: CDR1 SGHTA, CDR2 FQGNSA. Trimming left V 1 base short and J 6 bases short, with 12 bases between. The CDR3 is 14 amino acids. The DNA for the CDR3 is TGTGCCAGCAGCTTAGTACAGGGGAGGAAGACCCAGTACTTC. Translating it yields CASSLVQGRKTQYF.

The gene calls are TRBV27 and TRBJ2-2, with a weak D call TRBD2 (5 bases). This CDR3 has 16 residues. Trimming removed 3 bases at V and 7 bases at J, with 18 bases between. In germline, CDR1 is MNHEY, CDR2 SMNVEV (reference sequence). CDR3 bases: TGTGCCAGCAGTTTCCTGTTATCGGGGTTTAACGGGGAGCTGTTTTTT. Translated, it gives CASSFLLSGFNGELFF.

This sequence joins TRBV5-1 and TRBJ2-3; D not certain. This CDR3 is built from 14 residues. V lost 3 bases to trimming and J lost 0 bases, with 8 bases between them. Germline CDR1 and CDR2: SGHRS and YFSETQ. For the CDR3, the DNA is TGCGCCAGCAGCTCAGAACTCAGCACAGATACGCAGTATTTT. This translates into CASSSELSTDTQYF.

This clone was picked up one time. The rearrangement uses TRBV27 and TRBJ1-4; TRBD1 is a possible D gene (5 bases). From germline, CDR1 is MNHEY and CDR2 SMNVEV (reference sequence). There are 13 residues in the CDR3. V was clipped by 9 bases and J by 7 bases, with 15 bases between them. The CDR3 coding sequence is TGTGCCAGTAAGCTAAAGGGGAGTGAAAAACTGTTTTTT. Its translation is CASKLKGSEKLFF.

This chain links TRBV27 with TRBJ2-5; 9 bases line up with TRBD1. This CDR3 region has 14 residues. V was pared by 9 bases and J by 3 bases, with 8 bases of the junction left unmatched. Germline lookup yields CDR1 MNHEY and CDR2 SMNVEV (reference sequence). CDR3 coding DNA: TGTGCCAGTAAACCGACAGGGGGTGAAGAGACCCAGTACTTC. Amino acid sequence: CASKPTGGEETQYF.

The chain uses TRBV6-5 and TRBJ1-4; TRBD1 matches at 9 bases. This CDR3 region has 15 residues. In germline, CDR1 is MNHEY, CDR2 SVGAGI. V lost 6 bases to trimming and J lost 5 bases; unmatched junction nucleotides: 7. Written as DNA, the CDR3 is TGTGCCAGCAGGCCAAACAGGGGGCGCAATGAAAAACTGTTTTTT. It translates to CASRPNRGRNEKLFF.

The chain has TRBV11-3 and TRBJ1-2; D is undetermined. The CDR3 has 16 residues. V lost 0 bases, J lost 3 bases, and 14 bases lay in between. CDR1 and CDR2 from the germline V gene are SGHNT and YENEEA. The CDR3 loop is CASSLDLPLVDYGYTF. DNA for the CDR3: TGTGCCAGCAGCTTAGATCTCCCACTAGTGGACTATGGCTACACCTTC.

This clone was detected a few times. This chain uses TRBV27 with TRBJ1-1; D not certain. In germline, CDR1 is MNHEY, CDR2 SMNVEV (reference sequence). This CDR3 contains 11 residues. With 8 bases removed from V and 7 bases from J, the gap between germline ends came to 11 bases. The CDR3 DNA reads TGTGCCAGCGGGGAGGCGGGTGAAGCTTTCTTT. Translating it yields CASGEAGEAFF.

The chain employs TRBV28 and TRBJ2-2, with 12 bases lining up with TRBD1. The CDR3 covers 14 residues. CDR1 is MDHEN and CDR2 is SYDVKM in the germline V gene. Trimming took 6 bases from V and 6 from J; bases not matched to a gene: 2. The chain's CDR3 is CASRGQGAPGELFF. The DNA for the CDR3 is TGTGCCAGCAGGGGACAGGGGGCTCCCGGGGAGCTGTTTTTT. Complete variable domain (other parts from reference TRBV28 and TRBJ2-2): DVKVTQSSRYLVKRTGEKVFLECVQDMDHENMFWYRQDPGLGLRLIYFSYDVKMKEKGDIPEGYSVSREKKERFSLILESASTNQTSMYLCASRGQGAPGELFFGEGSRLTVL.

The chain employs TRBV14 and TRBJ1-2; TRBD1 aligns across 7 bases. This CDR3 spans 16 amino acids. Germline V gene sequence: CDR1 SGHDN, CDR2 FVKESK. V lost 3 bases to trimming and J lost 0 bases; unmatched junction nucleotides: 7. The CDR3 nucleotides are TGTGCCAGCAGCCACTGGGACAGACCGGCTAACTATGGCTACACCTTC. This codes for CASSHWDRPANYGYTF.

DNA of the CDR3: TGCAGTGCTAGAGATGAACTGAGAGCTTTCTTT. This sequence encodes CSARDELRAFF. The genes are TRBV20-1 and TRBJ1-1, with unresolved D. The CDR3 sequence is 11 residues long. Trimming cost V 0 bases and J 10 bases, with 9 bases left between them. Per germline, CDR1 DFQATT and CDR2 SNEGSKA (reference sequence).

The chain is built from TRBV4-3 and TRBJ2-2; no clear D. Germline V gene data show CDR1 as LGHNA and CDR2 as YSLEER. The CDR3 totals 14 residues. Trimming shortened V by 4 bases and J by 4 bases, and 10 bases separated the two germline ends. In nucleotides, the CDR3 is TGCGCCAGCAGCCCCCACTCGGGCACCGGGGAGCTGTTTTTT. Its protein is CASSPHSGTGELFF.

This clone was detected a few times. This chain uses TRBV19 with TRBJ1-1, with 8 bases fitting TRBD1. This CDR3 spans 16 amino acids. Germline CDR1 and CDR2: LNHDA and SQIVND (reference sequence). The V gene end was trimmed by 2 bases and the J gene end by 5 bases; junction bases not matched to a gene: 10. Here the CDR3 reads CASSIQGARFGTEAFF. The CDR3 nucleotides read TGTGCCAGTAGTATACAGGGGGCAAGGTTCGGGACTGAAGCTTTCTTT.

Only a few counts were recorded for this clone. The V and J genes are TRBV5-6 and TRBJ2-1; D could derive from TRBD1 or TRBD2 (5 bases each). Trimming pared 4 bases from V and 6 bases from J, leaving 8 bases between. The CDR3 runs 12 residues. Germline V gene lookup returns CDR1 SGHDT and CDR2 YYEEEE. The CDR3 is CASSRDLNEQFF. In DNA form, the CDR3 reads TGTGCCAGCAGCCGGGACCTCAATGAGCAGTTCTTC.

The chain links TRBV7-2 to TRBJ2-4; D gene uncertain. This CDR3 region has 12 residues. Germline V gives CDR1 SGHTA, CDR2 FQGNSA. The germline V and J ends were trimmed by 5 bases and 5 bases, with 7 bases remaining between them. The CDR3 DNA reads TGTGCCAGCAGCCCAGACGAAAACATTCAGTACTTC. Protein product: CASSPDENIQYF.

The chain recombines TRBV19 with TRBJ2-1; maybe TRBD2 (6 bases). The CDR3 has 13 amino acids. Germline V CDR1 and CDR2: LNHDA, SQIVND (reference sequence). Between the trimmed V and J ends, which lost 3 bases and 5 bases, there was a span of 8 bases. The CDR3 here is CASSIRENNEQFF. CDR3 bases: TGTGCCAGTAGTATCCGGGAGAACAATGAGCAGTTCTTC. Supplemented by reference TRBV19 and TRBJ2-1, the full variable domain reads DGGITQSPKYLFRKEGQNVTLSCEQNLNHDAMYWYRQDPGQGLRLIYYSQIVNDFQKGDIAEGYSVSREKKESFPLTVTSAQKNPTAFYLCASSIRENNEQFFGPGTRLTVL.

Here the CDR3 DNA reads TGTGCCAGCAGCCGATACTTACCCGGGACAGGGTTTGTAGGGACTGAAGCTTTCTTT. Encoded protein: CASSRYLPGTGFVGTEAFF. The rearrangement joins TRBV7-2 to TRBJ1-1; 9 bases agree with TRBD1. J lost 5 bases, V lost 5 bases, and 21 bases had no gene match. The CDR3 sequence is 19 residues long. Germline V lookup: CDR1 SGHTA, CDR2 FQGNSA. Using reference TRBV7-2 and TRBJ1-1 for the parts outside the CDR3, the full variable domain is GAGVSQSPSNKVTEKGKDVELRCDPISGHTALYWYRQSLGQGLEFLIYFQGNSAPDKSGLPSDRFSAERTGGSVSTLTIQRTQQEDSAVYLCASSRYLPGTGFVGTEAFFGQGTRLTVV.